This T cell receptor beta chain emerged from a study of beta chain features in type 1 diabetes. Note on this clone: Its target is not known.

The length of the CDR3 is 13 residues. V trimming: 4 bases; J trimming: 8 bases; junction bases outside the gene matches: 2. Germline V gene sequence: CDR1 MNHEY, CDR2 SVGAGI. Sorting of CD4+ naive, central memory, regulatory and stem cell-like memory cells was performed via CD45RO/CCR7/CD25/CD127/CD95/CD27. The sequenced template was cDNA made from the entire isolated RNA. TCRdb's copy holds only in-frame clones and misses some; the assay was immunoSEQ multiplex PCR. The table lists 150,000 to 190,000 clones, approximately 12% of them singletons. Study results and caveats: cDNA-based reads could over-represent cells with high TCR expression. The study found moderately but significantly shorter TCRB CDR3s in all four CD4+ subsets of Type 1 diabetes patients.

Sequences were obtained from central memory CD4+ T cells from blood. This TCR was recovered from a man between 18 and 29 years old in good health. The chain has TRBV6-5 and TRBJ2-1; 10 nucleotides agree with TRBD2. The CDR3 sequence: CASSSGTSDEQFF. The CDR3 nucleotides are TGTGCCAGCAGTTCGGGGACTAGCGATGAGCAGTTCTTC.